The entry below describes one T cell receptor (beta chain). This specimen includes other DNA sequences encoding the same CDR3. Profiling relied on immunoSEQ multiplex PCR, and the TCRdb table lists in-frame clones only, not all of them. The sample has some 79,000 clones, 80% to 90% seen once. J lost 1 base, V lost 8 bases, and 5 bases had no gene match. Per the germline V gene, CDR1 is LNHDA and CDR2 is SQIVND (reference sequence). This CDR3 contains 14 residues. This sample was taken from a study of blood T cell repertoires in COVID-19. Study overall: COVID-19 samples, acute and convalescent, were from the United States, Italy and Spain.

The sample consisted of peripheral blood. This TCR was recovered from a man aged 70 or older with active or convalescent COVID-19. This chain joins TRBV19 and TRBJ1-1, with 9 bases fitting TRBD1. This chain's CDR3 is CASSRQGGNTEAFF. Here the CDR3 DNA reads TGTGCCAGTTCTCGACAGGGGGGGAACACTGAAGCTTTCTTT.